The sequence of this T cell receptor beta chain was determined in a study of shared clonotypes between healthy human individuals. The protocol was immunoSEQ multiplex PCR, while the TCRdb copy is restricted to in-frame clones and leaves out a portion. The table lists about 580,000 clones, 95% to 98% of them singletons. CD8 cells regarded as naive lacked CD45RO, were positively chosen for CCR7, and omitted terminally differentiated effector memory CD45RA+ cells. Donors comprised healthy HIV-negative adults lacking recent acute infections or vaccinations. The CDR3 has 16 amino acids. Trimming removed 7 bases from V and 2 bases from J, with 18 bases in between. Germline V gives CDR1 MDHEN, CDR2 SYDVKM.

This chain links TRBV28 with TRBJ2-1; D possibly corresponds to TRBD2 (6 bases). The clonotype comes from a man aged 25-45 years in good health. Sequencing was done on a sample of naive CD8+ T cells sorted from blood. CDR3 residues: CASTPSAGSTYNEQFF. The DNA for the CDR3 is TGTGCCAGCACCCCATCAGCCGGGAGTACCTACAATGAGCAGTTCTTC.